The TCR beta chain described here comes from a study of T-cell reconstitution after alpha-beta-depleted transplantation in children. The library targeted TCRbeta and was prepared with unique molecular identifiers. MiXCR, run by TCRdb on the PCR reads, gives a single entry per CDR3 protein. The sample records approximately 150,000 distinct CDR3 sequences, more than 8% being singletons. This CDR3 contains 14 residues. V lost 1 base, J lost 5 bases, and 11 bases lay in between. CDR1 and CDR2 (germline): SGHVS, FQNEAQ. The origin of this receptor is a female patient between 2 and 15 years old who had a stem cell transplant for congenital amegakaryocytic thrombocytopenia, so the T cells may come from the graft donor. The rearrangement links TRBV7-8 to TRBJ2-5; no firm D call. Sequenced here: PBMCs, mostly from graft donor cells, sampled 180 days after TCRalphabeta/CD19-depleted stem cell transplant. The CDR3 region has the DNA TGTGCCAGCAGCTTAGAGGACGCCGAGGAGACCCAGTACTTC. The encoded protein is CASSLEDAEETQYF.